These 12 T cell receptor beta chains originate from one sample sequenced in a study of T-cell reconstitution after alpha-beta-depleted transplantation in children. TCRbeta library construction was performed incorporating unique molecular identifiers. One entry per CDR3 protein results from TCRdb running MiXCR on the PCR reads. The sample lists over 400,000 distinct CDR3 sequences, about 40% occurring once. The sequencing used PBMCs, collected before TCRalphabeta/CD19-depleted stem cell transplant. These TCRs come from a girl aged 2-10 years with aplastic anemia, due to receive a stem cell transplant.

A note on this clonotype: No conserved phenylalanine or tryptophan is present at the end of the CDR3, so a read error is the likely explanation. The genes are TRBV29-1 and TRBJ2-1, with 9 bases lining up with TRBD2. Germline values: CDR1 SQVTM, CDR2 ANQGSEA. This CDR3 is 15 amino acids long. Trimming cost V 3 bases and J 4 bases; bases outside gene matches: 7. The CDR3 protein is CSVEEREAFYNEQFI. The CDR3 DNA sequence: TGCAGCGTTGAGGAGCGGGAGGCCTTTTACAATGAGCAGTTCATC.

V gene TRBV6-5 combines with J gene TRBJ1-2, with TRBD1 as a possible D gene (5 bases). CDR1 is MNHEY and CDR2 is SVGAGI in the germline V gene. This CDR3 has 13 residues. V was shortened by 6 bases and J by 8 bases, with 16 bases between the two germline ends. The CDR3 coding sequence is TGTGCCAGCAGCAACGTCGGGGGGAGCGGCTACACCTTC. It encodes CASSNVGGSGYTF.

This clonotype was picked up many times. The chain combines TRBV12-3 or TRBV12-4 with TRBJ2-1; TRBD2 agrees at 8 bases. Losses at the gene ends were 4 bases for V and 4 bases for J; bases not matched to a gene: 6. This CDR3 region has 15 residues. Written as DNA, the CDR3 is TGTGCCAGCAGTTCCCAAGCGGGGGTATACAATGAGCAGTTCTTC. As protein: CASSSQAGVYNEQFF.

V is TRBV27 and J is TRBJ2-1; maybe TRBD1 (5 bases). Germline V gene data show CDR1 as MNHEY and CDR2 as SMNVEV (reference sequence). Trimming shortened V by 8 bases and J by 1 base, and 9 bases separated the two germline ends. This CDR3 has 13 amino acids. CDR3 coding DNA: TGTGCCAGCTGGTCAGGGTCCTACAATGAGCAGTTCTTC. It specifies CASWSGSYNEQFF.

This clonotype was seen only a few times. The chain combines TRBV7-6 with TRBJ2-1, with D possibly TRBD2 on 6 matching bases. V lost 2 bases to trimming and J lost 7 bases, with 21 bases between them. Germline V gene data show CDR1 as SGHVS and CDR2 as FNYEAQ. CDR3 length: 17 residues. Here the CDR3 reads CASSLNFGAGRGNEQFF. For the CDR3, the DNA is TGTGCCAGCAGCTTAAATTTCGGGGCGGGGAGAGGTAATGAGCAGTTCTTC.

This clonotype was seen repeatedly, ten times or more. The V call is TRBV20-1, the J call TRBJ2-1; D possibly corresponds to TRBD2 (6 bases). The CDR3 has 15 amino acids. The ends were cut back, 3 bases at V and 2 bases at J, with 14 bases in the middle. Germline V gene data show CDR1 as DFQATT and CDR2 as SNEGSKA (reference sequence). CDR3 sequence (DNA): TGCAGTGCTAGCGGGGGACTGGGAACCTACAATGAGCAGTTCTTC. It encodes CSASGGLGTYNEQFF.

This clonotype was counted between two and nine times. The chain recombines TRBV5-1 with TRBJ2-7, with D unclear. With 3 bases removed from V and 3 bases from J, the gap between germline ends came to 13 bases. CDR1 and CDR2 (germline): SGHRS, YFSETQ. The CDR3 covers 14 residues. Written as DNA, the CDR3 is TGCGCCAGCAGCTCGAAAGGACGAGACTACGAGCAGTACTTC. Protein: CASSSKGRDYEQYF.

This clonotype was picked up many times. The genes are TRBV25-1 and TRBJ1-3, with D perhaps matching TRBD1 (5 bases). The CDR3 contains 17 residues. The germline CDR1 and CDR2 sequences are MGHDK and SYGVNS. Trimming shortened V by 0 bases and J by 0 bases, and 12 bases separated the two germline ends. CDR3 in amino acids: CASSEYPRQSSGNTIYF. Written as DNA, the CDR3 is TGTGCCAGCAGTGAATATCCCCGACAGTCCTCTGGAAACACCATATATTTT.

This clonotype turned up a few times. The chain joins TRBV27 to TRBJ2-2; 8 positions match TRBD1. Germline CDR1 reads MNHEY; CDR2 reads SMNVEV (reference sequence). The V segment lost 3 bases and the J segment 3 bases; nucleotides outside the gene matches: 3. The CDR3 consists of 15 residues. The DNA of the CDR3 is TGTGCCAGCAGTTTGGGCAGGGGGCACACCGGGGAGCTGTTTTTT. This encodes CASSLGRGHTGELFF.

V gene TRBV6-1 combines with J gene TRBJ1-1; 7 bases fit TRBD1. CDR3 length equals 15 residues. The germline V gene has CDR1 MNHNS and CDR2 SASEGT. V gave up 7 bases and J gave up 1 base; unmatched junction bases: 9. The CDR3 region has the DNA TGTGCCAGCACCGTAGGGGGCCTGGGGAACACTGAAGCTTTCTTT. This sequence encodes CASTVGGLGNTEAFF.

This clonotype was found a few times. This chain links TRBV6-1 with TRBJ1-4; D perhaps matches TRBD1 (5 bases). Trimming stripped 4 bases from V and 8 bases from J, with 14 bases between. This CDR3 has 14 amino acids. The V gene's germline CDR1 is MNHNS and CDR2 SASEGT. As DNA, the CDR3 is TGTGCCAGCAGTGCGGGCAGGGTTTGGGAAAAACTGTTTTTT. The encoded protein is CASSAGRVWEKLFF.

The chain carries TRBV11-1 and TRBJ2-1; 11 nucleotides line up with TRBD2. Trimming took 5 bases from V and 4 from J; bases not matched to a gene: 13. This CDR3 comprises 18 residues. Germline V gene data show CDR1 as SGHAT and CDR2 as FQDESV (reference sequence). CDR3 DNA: TGTGCCAGCAGCCCTCCGCGACTAGCGGGAAATGGGTACAATGAGCAGTTCTTC. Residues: CASSPPRLAGNGYNEQFF.